The T cell receptor beta chain under discussion was sequenced for a study of T cell responses to AZD1222 COVID-19 vaccine. As regards this clone: Its specificity is not known.

Findings of the study overall: Nearly half of unique spike-specific TCRs reportedly avoided B.1.351 and B.1.1.7 mutated regions. Spike-specific TCR repertoires showed rising breadth and depth after two AZD1222 doses. Among the donors, most were white British and more were female, and clonal diversity was possibly underestimated. Vaccine-associated CD4 TCRs ranged over spike, dominating at 160-218 and 743-854.

Sequenced by immunoSEQ multiplex PCR; TCRdb stores in-frame clones only, minus some. Of about 60,000 clones in the sample, under 95% are singletons; the top ten hold 6.3%. The CDR3 covers 13 residues. The gene calls are TRBV21-1 and TRBJ2-3. TRBV21-1 represents a pseudogene. The starting material was peripheral blood, obtained 28 days after the second dose of the MenACWY control vaccine. The receptor was isolated from an adult who received the MenACWY meningococcal vaccine as a control. The CDR3 DNA is TGTGCCAGCAGCAAAGCTGACACAGATACGCAGTATTTT. It yields the protein CASSKADTDTQYF.